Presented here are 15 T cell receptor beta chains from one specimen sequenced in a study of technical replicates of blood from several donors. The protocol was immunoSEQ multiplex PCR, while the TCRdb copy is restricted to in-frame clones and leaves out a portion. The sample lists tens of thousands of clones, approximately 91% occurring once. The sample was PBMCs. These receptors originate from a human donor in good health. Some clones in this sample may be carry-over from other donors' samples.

CDR3 bases: TGTGCCTGGAATACAGGGCCTGAGCAGTACTTC. It codes for CAWNTGPEQYF. V is TRBV30 and J is TRBJ2-7, with TRBD1 as a possible D gene (6 bases). The CDR3 is 11 amino acids. Germline V gene sequence: CDR1 GTSNPN, CDR2 SVGIG (reference sequence). V lost 4 bases and J 7 bases, leaving 11 bases between the germline ends.

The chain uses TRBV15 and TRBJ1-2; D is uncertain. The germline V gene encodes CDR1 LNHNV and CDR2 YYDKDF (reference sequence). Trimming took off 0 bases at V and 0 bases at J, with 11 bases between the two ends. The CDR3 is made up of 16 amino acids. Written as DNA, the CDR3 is TGTGCCACCAGCAGAGATCCCGGGGAAGCTAACTATGGCTACACCTTC. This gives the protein CATSRDPGEANYGYTF.

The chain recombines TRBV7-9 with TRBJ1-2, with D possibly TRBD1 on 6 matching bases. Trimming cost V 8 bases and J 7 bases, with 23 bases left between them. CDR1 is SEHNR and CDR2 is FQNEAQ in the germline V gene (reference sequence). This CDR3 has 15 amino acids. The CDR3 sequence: CASGKQGFGYSGYTF. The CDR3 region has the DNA TGTGCCAGCGGAAAACAGGGTTTTGGCTATTCTGGCTACACCTTC.

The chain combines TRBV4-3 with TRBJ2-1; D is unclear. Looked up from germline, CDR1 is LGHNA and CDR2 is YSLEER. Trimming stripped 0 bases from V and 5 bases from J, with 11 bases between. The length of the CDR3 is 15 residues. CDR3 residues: CASSQEVSRNNEQFF. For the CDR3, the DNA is TGCGCCAGCAGCCAAGAAGTGTCCAGAAACAATGAGCAGTTCTTC.

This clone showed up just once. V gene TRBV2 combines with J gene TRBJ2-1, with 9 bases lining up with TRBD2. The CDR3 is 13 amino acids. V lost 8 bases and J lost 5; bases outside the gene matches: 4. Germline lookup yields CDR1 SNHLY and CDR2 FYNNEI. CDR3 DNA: TGTGCCAGCGGGTCTAGCGGGAACAATGAGCAGTTCTTC. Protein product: CASGSSGNNEQFF.

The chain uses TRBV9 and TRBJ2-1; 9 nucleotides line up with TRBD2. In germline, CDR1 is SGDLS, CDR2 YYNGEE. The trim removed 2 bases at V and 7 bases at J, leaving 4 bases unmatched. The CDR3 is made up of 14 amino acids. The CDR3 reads CASSVGGGANEQFF. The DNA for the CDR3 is TGTGCCAGCAGCGTTGGCGGGGGGGCAAATGAGCAGTTCTTC.

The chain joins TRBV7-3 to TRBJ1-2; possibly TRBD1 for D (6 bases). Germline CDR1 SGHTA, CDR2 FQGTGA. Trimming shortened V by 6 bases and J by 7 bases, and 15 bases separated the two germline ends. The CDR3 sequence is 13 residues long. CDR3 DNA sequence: TGTGCCAGCAGGACAGGCCCCTCTGGTGGCTACACCTTC. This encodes CASRTGPSGGYTF.

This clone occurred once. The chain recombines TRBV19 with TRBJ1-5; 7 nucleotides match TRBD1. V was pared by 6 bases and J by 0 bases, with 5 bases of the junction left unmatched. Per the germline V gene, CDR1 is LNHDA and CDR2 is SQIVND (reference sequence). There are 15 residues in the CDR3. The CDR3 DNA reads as TGTGCCAGTAGGACCGGGACAGTTAGCAATCAGCCCCAGCATTTT. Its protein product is CASRTGTVSNQPQHF.

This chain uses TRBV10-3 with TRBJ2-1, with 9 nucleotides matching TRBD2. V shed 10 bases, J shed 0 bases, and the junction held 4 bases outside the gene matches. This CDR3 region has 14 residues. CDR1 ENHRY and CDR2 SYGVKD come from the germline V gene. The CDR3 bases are TGTGCCACCATTAGCGGGAGCTCCTACAATGAGCAGTTCTTC. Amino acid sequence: CATISGSSYNEQFF.

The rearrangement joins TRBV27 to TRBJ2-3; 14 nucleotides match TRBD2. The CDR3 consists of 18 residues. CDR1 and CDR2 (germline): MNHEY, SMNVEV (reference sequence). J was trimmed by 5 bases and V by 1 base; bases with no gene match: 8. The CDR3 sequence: CASSLWGLAGVGQDTQYF. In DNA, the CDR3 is TGTGCCAGCAGTTTATGGGGACTAGCGGGGGTGGGACAAGATACGCAGTATTTT.

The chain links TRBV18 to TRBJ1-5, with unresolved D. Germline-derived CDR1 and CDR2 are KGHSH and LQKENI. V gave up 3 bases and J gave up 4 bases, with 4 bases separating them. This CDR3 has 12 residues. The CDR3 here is CASSPPNQPQHF. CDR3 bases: TGTGCCAGCTCACCCCCAAATCAGCCCCAGCATTTT.

The CDR3 spells CASSVDRSSYEQYF. The CDR3 region has the DNA TGTGCCAGCAGTGTCGACAGGAGCTCCTACGAGCAGTACTTC. The chain joins TRBV27 to TRBJ2-7, with D perhaps matching TRBD1 (6 bases). The CDR3 length is 14 residues. Germline values: CDR1 MNHEY, CDR2 SMNVEV (reference sequence). Trimming stripped 5 bases from V and 0 bases from J, with 11 bases between.

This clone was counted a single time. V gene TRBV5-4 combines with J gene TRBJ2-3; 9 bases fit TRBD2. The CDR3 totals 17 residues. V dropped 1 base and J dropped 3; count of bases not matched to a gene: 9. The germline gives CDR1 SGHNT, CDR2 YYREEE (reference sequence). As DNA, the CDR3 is TGTGCCAGCAGCTTGCCCGGGACTAGCTTTGTTACAGATACGCAGTATTTT. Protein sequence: CASSLPGTSFVTDTQYF.

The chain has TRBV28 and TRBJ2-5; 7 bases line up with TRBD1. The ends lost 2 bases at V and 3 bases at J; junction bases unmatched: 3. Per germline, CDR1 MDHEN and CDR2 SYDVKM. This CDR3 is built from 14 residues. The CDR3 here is CASSLAGTEETQYF. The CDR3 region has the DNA TGTGCCAGCAGTTTAGCCGGGACAGAAGAGACCCAGTACTTC.

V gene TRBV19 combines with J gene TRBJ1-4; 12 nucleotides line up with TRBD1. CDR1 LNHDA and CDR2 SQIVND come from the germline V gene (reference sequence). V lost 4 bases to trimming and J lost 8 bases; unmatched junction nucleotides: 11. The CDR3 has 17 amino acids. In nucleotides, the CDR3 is TGTGCCAGTAGTAAGGGGACAGGGGGCGGTTTTGGCGAAAAACTGTTTTTT. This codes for CASSKGTGGGFGEKLFF.